The subject of this entry is one TCR beta chain. TCRdb's table, derived via immunoSEQ multiplex PCR, lists solely in-frame clones and lacks some. Of roughly 700,000 clones listed, 90% are singletons. V lost 4 bases to trimming and J lost 6 bases, with 4 bases between them. The germline CDR1 and CDR2 sequences are DFQATT and SNEGSKA (reference sequence). CDR3 size: 10 residues. The sample comes from a study of blood T cell repertoires in COVID-19. On the study more broadly: Whether acute or convalescent, the COVID-19 samples came from the United States, Italy and Spain. The cDNA or gDNA used as material had been derived from T cells, B-cell-depleted T cells, or PBMCs.

This receptor was obtained from a woman between 18 and 29 years old with acute or convalescent COVID-19. Sequenced material: peripheral blood. This rearrangement joins TRBV20-1 to TRBJ2-1; the D is unclear. The CDR3 protein is CSAIINEQFF. The DNA for the CDR3 is TGCAGTGCTATCATCAATGAGCAGTTCTTC.